The clone carrying this T cell receptor beta chain showed up many times. This record comes from a study of T cells in Graves' hyperthyroidism and ophthalmopathy. There were TCR beta CDR3 regions amplified from RNA transcripts. Initially, a first-round RT-PCR of the TCR CDR3 employed the HTBI primer set. TCRdb fed the multiplex PCR reads into MiXCR, producing one record per CDR3 protein. Of roughly 700,000 distinct CDR3 sequences listed, approximately 15% are singletons. Losses at the gene ends were 5 bases for V and 6 bases for J; bases not matched to a gene: 4. CDR1 and CDR2 from the germline V gene are ENHRY and SYGVKD. The CDR3 has 15 amino acids.

The chain is built from TRBV10-3 and TRBJ2-2, with 12 bases lining up with TRBD2. The sequence came from a man aged 50-60 years with Graves' hyperthyroidism. Sequencing was performed on blood. This CDR3 reads CAISPSGRAPGELFF. CDR3 nucleotide sequence: TGTGCCATCAGTCCTAGCGGGAGGGCCCCCGGGGAGCTGTTTTTT.